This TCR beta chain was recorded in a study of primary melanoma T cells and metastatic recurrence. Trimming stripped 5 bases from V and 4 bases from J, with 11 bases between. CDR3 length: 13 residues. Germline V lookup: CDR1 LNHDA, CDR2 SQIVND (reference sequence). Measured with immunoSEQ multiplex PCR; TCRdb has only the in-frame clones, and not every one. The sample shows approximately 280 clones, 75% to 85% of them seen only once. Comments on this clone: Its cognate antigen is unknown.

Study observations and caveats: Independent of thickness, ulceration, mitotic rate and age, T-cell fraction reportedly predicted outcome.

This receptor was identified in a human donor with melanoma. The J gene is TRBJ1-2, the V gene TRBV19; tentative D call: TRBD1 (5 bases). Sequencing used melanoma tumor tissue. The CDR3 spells CASSPQTAYGYTF. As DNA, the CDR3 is TGTGCCAGTAGTCCCCAGACAGCCTATGGCTACACCTTC.